These T cell receptor beta chains were read from a single sample in a study of a mutant IDH1 vaccine in newly diagnosed glioma. TCRdb keeps only in-frame clones here, not all; method: immunoSEQ multiplex PCR. This repertoire shows tens of thousands of clones, 80% found once; its top ten account for approximately 6.1%. These receptors are not linked to any known antigen. The sequenced sample was PBMCs, obtained from a glioma patient whose treatment included an IDH1 peptide vaccine. The source of these receptors is a man over 45 with glioma. Both conserved end residues are part of each CDR3. A D gene is named only where the DNA matches it firmly. Clone size appears in some rows only: once, few, many, or a class for an expanded clone.

>TRBD2|TRBV30|TRBJ2-3|-
TGTGCCTGGAGTCGTCGGCGGGGGAGCACAGATACGCAGTATTTT
CAWSRRRGSTDTQYF
>-|TRBV2|TRBJ2-7|-
TGTGCCAGCAGTGTGCTCAGTTCCTACGAGCAGTACTTC
CASSVLSSYEQYF
>-|TRBV7-2|TRBJ2-7|-
TGTGCCAGCAGCTCCTCAGCCTATAGCGGCCATACCTACGAGCAGTACTTC
CASSSSAYSGHTYEQYF
>-|TRBV28|TRBJ1-2|-
TGTGCCAGCAGTCCGACAGGAAACTATGGCTACACCTTC
CASSPTGNYGYTF
>TRBD1|TRBV11-2|TRBJ1-1|-
TGTGCCAGCAGCTTAGGGGACAGGGCCCGAAGCGGGGCTTTCTTT
CASSLGDRARSGAFF
>-|TRBV5-6|TRBJ1-5|-
TGTGCCAGCAGCTTCTTGAGGGAGCCTAATCAGCCCCAGCATTTT
CASSFLREPNQPQHF
>-|TRBV30|TRBJ1-5|-
TGTGCCTGGAGTGTAGGGGTAGACCAGCCCCAGCATTTT
CAWSVGVDQPQHF
>-|TRBV7-2|TRBJ1-1|-
TGTGCCAGCAGCTTAGGTGGGGGGCGAAACTCTGAAGCTTTCTTT
CASSLGGGRNSEAFF
>-|TRBV7-8|TRBJ2-7|-
TGTGCCAGCAGCCCCTACAGGGTGGGCTACGAGCAGTACTTC
CASSPYRVGYEQYF
>TRBD2|TRBV10-3|TRBJ2-3|-
TGTGCCATCAGTCTTACCGGGGTAGCGGGAGACACAGATACGCAGTATTTT
CAISLTGVAGDTDTQYF
>-|TRBV9|TRBJ1-4|-
TGTGCCAGCAGCGTATCCGGGACACCTAGGGAAAAACTGTTTTTT
CASSVSGTPREKLFF
>-|TRBV19|TRBJ2-4|once
TGTGCCAGTAGTACCGAAGCGGTAGCCAAAAACATTCAGTACTTC
CASSTEAVAKNIQYF
>-|TRBV9|TRBJ2-7|-
TGTGCCAGCAGCCCGGACTCCTGGGGCACCTACGAGCAGTACTTC
CASSPDSWGTYEQYF
>-|TRBV7-9|TRBJ2-5|-
TGTGCCAGCAGCTTTGGCAGGGGAGAGACCCAGTACTTC
CASSFGRGETQYF
>TRBD1|TRBV6-5|TRBJ1-1|few
TGTGCCAGCAGTCTGGACAGGTACTACACTGAAGCTTTCTTT
CASSLDRYYTEAFF
>-|TRBV15|TRBJ2-3|few
TGTGCCACCAGCAGAGACAGAGGGATTAGCACAGATACGCAGTATTTT
CATSRDRGISTDTQYF
>-|TRBV5-1|TRBJ2-7|-
TGCGCCAGCAGCTCCGACGGATCCTACGAGCAGTACTTC
CASSSDGSYEQYF
>-|TRBV9|TRBJ2-2|once
TGTGCCAGCAGCTCCCCTGGGAGCGGTGTACAGGGATGGTCCGGGGAGCTGTTTTTT
CASSSPGSGVQGWSGELFF
>-|TRBV5-1|TRBJ1-1|-
TGCGCCAGCAGCTTGGACGGCGGGAACACTGAAGCTTTCTTT
CASSLDGGNTEAFF
>TRBD2|TRBV4-1|TRBJ2-1|-
TGCGCCAGCAGCCATCCGGGACTAGCGGGAAACGAGCAGTTCTTC
CASSHPGLAGNEQFF
>-|TRBV7-9|TRBJ2-7|-
TGTGCCAGCAGCCCCCGCTCTACCTACGAGCAGTACTTC
CASSPRSTYEQYF
>TRBD2|TRBV7-9|TRBJ2-1|-
TGTGCCAGCAGCTCTCTAGCGGGGGGGTCCTACAATGAGCAGTTCTTC
CASSSLAGGSYNEQFF
>-|TRBV19|TRBJ1-4|-
TGTGCCAGTAGTGGTAGTGGCAGGACTAATGAAAAACTGTTTTTT
CASSGSGRTNEKLFF
>-|TRBV6-5|TRBJ1-2|-
TGTGCCAGCAGGCCAAACAGGGAAGAGGGCTACACCTTC
CASRPNREEGYTF
>TRBD2|TRBV6-1|TRBJ2-5|-
TGTGCCAGCAGTGAAGCAATACGGGAGGGCCGGACCCAGTACTTC
CASSEAIREGRTQYF
>TRBD2|TRBV2|TRBJ2-7|-
TGTGCCAGCAGTAATAGCGGGATGAGCTCCTACGAGCAGTACTTC
CASSNSGMSSYEQYF
>-|TRBV13|TRBJ1-3|-
TGTGCCAGCAGCCAACCTTTTCGGACCATATATTTT
CASSQPFRTIYF
>TRBD2|TRBV4-1|TRBJ2-7|-
TGCGCCAGCAGACCCGGGACGGGAGGAACCTACGAGCAGTACTTC
CASRPGTGGTYEQYF
>-|TRBV9|TRBJ2-5|-
TGTGCCAGCAGCGTCGGGGAACAGGTCCAAGAGACCCAGTACTTC
CASSVGEQVQETQYF
>TRBD2|TRBV5-1|TRBJ2-5|once
TGCGCCAGCTCCACTAGCGGGGTCCAAGAGACCCAGTACTTC
CASSTSGVQETQYF
>TRBD1|TRBV5-1|TRBJ2-3|-
TGCGCCAGCACCCAGGGGGCGCGGACAGATACGCAGTATTTT
CASTQGARTDTQYF
>-|TRBV7-9|TRBJ2-7|-
TGTGCCAGCAGCCCAGGGGCCTCCGGAGTAGATGAGCAGTACTTC
CASSPGASGVDEQYF
>TRBD1|TRBV2|TRBJ2-7|-
TGTGCCAGCACTGAGGGTCAGGGGGCTTACGAGCAGTACTTC
CASTEGQGAYEQYF